This T cell receptor (beta chain) was recovered during a study of T cell repertoires in cytomegalovirus infection. The germline CDR1 and CDR2 sequences are SGDLS and YYNGEE. The CDR3 is 13 amino acids. V dropped 0 bases and J dropped 6 bases, with 6 bases sitting between them. MiXCR, run by TCRdb on the reads, gives a single entry per CDR3 protein. The data hold roughly 140,000 distinct CDR3 sequences, with less than 25% observed a single time. This chain uses TRBV9 with TRBJ2-2; D is possibly TRBD2 (6 bases). The TCR comes from a human donor in good health (CMV status not recorded). Some clones in this sample may be carry-over from other donors' samples. The sequenced sample was PBMCs. For the CDR3, the DNA is TGTGCCAGCAGCGTAGGGGGGGCCGGGGAGCTGTTTTTT. This sequence encodes CASSVGGAGELFF.